These T cell receptor beta chains were read from a single sample in a study of cytomegalovirus exposure and HLA in healthy donors. The protocol was immunoSEQ multiplex PCR, while the TCRdb copy is restricted to in-frame clones and leaves out a portion. The sample includes 91,000 or so clones. Material for sequencing was PBMCs. These receptors were obtained from a woman aged 30 to 39 in good health and CMV-seronegative. Both conserved end residues are part of each CDR3. The D gene is left open where the match is weak.

>15|TRBV28|TRBJ1-1|TRBD1
TGTGCCAGCAGCCGCCGCCCGACAGGGGGGACTGAAGCTTTCTTT
CASSRRPTGGTEAFF
>15|TRBV19|TRBJ1-1|.
TGTGCCAGTAGTTCTCAGACACCAATAGAGACTGAAGCTTTCTTT
CASSSQTPIETEAFF
>15|TRBV19|TRBJ1-1|TRBD1
TGTGCCAGTACCCACAGGGGCCGGGGGAACACTGAAGCTTTCTTT
CASTHRGRGNTEAFF
>14|TRBV28|TRBJ1-2|.
TGTGCCAGCAGTTTAACCCGCGCTAACTATGGCTACACCTTC
CASSLTRANYGYTF
>17|TRBV7-9|TRBJ2-5|TRBD2
TGTGCCAGCAGCTTAGGGTTTTCGGGAGGGCCCGAAGAGACCCAGTACTTC
CASSLGFSGGPEETQYF
>13|TRBV7-6|TRBJ1-1|.
TGTGCCAGCAGCTTCAGGGGGAACACTGAAGCTTTCTTT
CASSFRGNTEAFF
>15|TRBV28|TRBJ2-7|TRBD2
TGTGCCAGCAGTTTAGTCGGACTAGCGGAAAACGAGCAGTACTTC
CASSLVGLAENEQYF
>21|TRBV6-1|TRBJ2-1|.
TGTGCCAGCAGTGAATTAGAACGGGACAGGGTTAGAGCGGGAGCTAGGCCTGAGCAGTTCTTC
CASSELERDRVRAGARPEQFF
>11|TRBV28|TRBJ1-2|.
TGTGCCAGCAGCCCCGACTATGGCTACACCTTC
CASSPDYGYTF
>17|TRBV5-4|TRBJ2-3|TRBD2
TGTGCCAGCAGCCCCCGGGCTAGCGGGACTCTCCGGGATACGCAGTATTTT
CASSPRASGTLRDTQYF
>15|TRBV2|TRBJ1-2|TRBD1
TGTGCCAGCAGTGAAATCTGGGGACAGGGGGACGGCTACACCTTC
CASSEIWGQGDGYTF
>12|TRBV5-6|TRBJ1-1|.
TGTGCCAGCAGAACTGTGGACACTAAAGCTTTCTTT
CASRTVDTKAFF
>12|TRBV2|TRBJ2-7|.
TGTGCCAGCAGTTCTGGACAGTACGAGCAGTACTTC
CASSSGQYEQYF
>12|TRBV29-1|TRBJ2-3|.
TGCAGCGTTGACACAGGGACAGATACGCAGTATTTT
CSVDTGTDTQYF
>15|TRBV2|TRBJ2-3|TRBD2
TGTGCCAGCAGTGAATGGGGGAGGGTCACAGATACGCAGTATTTT
CASSEWGRVTDTQYF
>15|TRBV15|TRBJ2-5|.
TGTGCCACCAGCAGAGATAAGGAAAGCGCCGGGACCCAGTACTTC
CATSRDKESAGTQYF
>14|TRBV4-1|TRBJ2-7|.
TGCGCCAGCAGCCAAGTTTCCAGCTCCTACGAGCAGTACTTC
CASSQVSSSYEQYF
>14|TRBV11-3|TRBJ1-6|.
TGTGCCAGCAGCCTCGACAGCTATAATTCACCCCTCCACTTT
CASSLDSYNSPLHF
>14|TRBV6-1|TRBJ1-2|TRBD1
TGTGCCAGCAGAGAGACAGGGCCGAACTATGGCTACACCTTC
CASRETGPNYGYTF
>15|TRBV15|TRBJ2-4|TRBD2
TGTGCCACCAGCAGGGAGGGACTAGCAGGAAACATTCAGTACTTC
CATSREGLAGNIQYF
>12|TRBV7-2|TRBJ2-7|.
TGTGCCAGCAGCCCAATTTCCTACGAGCAGTACTTC
CASSPISYEQYF
>10|TRBV2|TRBJ2-7|.
TGTGCCAGCAGTGGAGGGGGTCAGTACTTC
CASSGGGQYF